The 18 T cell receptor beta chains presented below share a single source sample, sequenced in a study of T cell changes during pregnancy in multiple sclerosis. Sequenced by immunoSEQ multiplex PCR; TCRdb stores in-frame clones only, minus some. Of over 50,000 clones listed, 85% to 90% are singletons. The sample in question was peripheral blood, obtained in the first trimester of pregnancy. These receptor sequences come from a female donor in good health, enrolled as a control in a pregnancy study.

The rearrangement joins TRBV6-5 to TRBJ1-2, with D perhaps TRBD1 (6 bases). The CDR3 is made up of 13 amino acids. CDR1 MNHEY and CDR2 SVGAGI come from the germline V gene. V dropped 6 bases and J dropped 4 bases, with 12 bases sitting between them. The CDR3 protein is CASREDSLYGYTF. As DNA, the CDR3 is TGTGCCAGCAGGGAGGACAGCCTCTATGGCTACACCTTC.

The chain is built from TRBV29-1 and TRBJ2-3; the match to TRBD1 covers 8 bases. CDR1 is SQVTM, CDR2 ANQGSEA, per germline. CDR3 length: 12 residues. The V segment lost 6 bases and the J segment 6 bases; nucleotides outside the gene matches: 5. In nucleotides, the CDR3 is TGCAGCGTGACAGGGGATGGGGATACGCAGTATTTT. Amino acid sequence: CSVTGDGDTQYF.

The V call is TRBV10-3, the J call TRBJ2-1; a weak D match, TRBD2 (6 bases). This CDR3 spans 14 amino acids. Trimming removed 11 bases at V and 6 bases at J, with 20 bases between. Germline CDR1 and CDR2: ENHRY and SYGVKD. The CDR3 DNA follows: TGTGCCGCCAGTAGCGGCGTTGAATCCAATGAGCAGTTCTTC. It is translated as CAASSGVESNEQFF.

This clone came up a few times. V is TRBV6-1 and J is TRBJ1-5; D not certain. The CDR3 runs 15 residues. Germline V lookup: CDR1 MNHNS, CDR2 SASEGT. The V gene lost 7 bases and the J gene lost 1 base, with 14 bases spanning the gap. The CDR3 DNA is TGTGCCAGCACCCCTGGGTTGGGCAGCAATCAGCCCCAGCATTTT. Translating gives CASTPGLGSNQPQHF.

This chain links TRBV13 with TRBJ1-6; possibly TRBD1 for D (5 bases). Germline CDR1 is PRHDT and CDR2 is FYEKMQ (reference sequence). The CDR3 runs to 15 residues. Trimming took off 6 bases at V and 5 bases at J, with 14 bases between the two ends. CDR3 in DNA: TGTGCCAGCAGGCCCGGGACTCAAGATAATTCACCCCTCCACTTT. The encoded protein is CASRPGTQDNSPLHF.

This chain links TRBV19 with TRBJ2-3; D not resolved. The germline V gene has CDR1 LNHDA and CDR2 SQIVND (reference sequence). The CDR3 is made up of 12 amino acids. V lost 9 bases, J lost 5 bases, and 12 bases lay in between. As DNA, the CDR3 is TGTGCCAGCCGTCTTTCGGGAGATACGCAGTATTTT. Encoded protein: CASRLSGDTQYF.

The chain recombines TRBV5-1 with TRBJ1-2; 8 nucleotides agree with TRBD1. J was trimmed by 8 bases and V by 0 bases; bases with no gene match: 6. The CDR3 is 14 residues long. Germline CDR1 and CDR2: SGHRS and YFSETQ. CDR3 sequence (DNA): TGCGCCAGCAGCTTGGACGGGACAGGAGGCGGCTACACCTTC. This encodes CASSLDGTGGGYTF.

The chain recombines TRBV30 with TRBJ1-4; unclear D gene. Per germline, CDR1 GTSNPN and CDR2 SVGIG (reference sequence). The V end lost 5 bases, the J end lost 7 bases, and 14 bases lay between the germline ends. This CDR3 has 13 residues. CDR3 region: CAWEGGLGEKLFF. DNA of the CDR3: TGTGCCTGGGAGGGAGGGTTGGGTGAAAAACTGTTTTTT. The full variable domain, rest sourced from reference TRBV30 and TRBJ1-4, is SQTIHQWPATLVQPVGSPLSLECTVEGTSNPNLYWYRQAAGRGLQLLFYSVGIGQISSEVPQNLSASRPQDRQFILSSKKLLLSDSGFYLCAWEGGLGEKLFFGSGTQLSVL.

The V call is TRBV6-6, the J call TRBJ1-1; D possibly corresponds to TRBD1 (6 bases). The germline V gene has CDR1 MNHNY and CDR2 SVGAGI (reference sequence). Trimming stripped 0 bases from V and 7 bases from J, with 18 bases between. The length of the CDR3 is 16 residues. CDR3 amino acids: CASSYSRTELALEAFF. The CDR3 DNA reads TGTGCCAGCAGTTACTCACGGACAGAGCTGGCCCTTGAAGCTTTCTTT.

CDR3 in amino acids: CASRGGFSGNTIYF. The CDR3 DNA follows: TGTGCCAGCAGGGGGGGGTTCTCTGGAAACACCATATATTTT. This rearrangement joins TRBV6-1 to TRBJ1-3; TRBD1 is a possible D gene (5 bases). Germline V gene lookup returns CDR1 MNHNS and CDR2 SASEGT. V lost 6 bases, J lost 0 bases, and 9 bases lay in between. The CDR3 covers 14 residues.

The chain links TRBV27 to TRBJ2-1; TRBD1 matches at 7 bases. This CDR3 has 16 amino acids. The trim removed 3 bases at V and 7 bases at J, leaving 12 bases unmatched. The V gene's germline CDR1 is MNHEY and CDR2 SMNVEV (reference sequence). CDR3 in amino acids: CASSLVRGQAPNEQFF. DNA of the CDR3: TGTGCCAGCAGTTTGGTTCGAGGACAGGCCCCGAATGAGCAGTTCTTC.

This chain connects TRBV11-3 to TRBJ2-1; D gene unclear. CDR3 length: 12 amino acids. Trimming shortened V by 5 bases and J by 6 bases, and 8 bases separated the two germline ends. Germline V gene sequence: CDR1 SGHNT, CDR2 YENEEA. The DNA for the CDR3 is TGTGCCAGCAGCCATGGCAGCAATGAGCAGTTCTTC. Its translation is CASSHGSNEQFF.

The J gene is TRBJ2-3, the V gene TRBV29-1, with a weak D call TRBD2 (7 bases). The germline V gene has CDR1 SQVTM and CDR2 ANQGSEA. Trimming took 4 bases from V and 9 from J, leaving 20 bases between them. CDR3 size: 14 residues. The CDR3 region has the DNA TGCAGCGTTGGGAAGGGGGGGCCGGGTGAAACGCAGTATTTT. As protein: CSVGKGGPGETQYF.

In DNA, the CDR3 is TGTGCCTGGTCCCCCGGGACTTTGAACACTGAAGCTTTCTTT. It is translated as CAWSPGTLNTEAFF. The chain recombines TRBV30 with TRBJ1-1, with D perhaps TRBD1 (5 bases). The CDR3 contains 14 residues. V lost 5 bases, J lost 0 bases, and 13 bases lay in between. Germline CDR1 and CDR2: GTSNPN and SVGIG (reference sequence).

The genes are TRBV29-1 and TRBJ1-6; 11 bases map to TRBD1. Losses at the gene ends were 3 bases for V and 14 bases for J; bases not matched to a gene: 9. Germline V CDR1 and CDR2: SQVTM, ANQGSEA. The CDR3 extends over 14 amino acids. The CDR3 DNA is TGCAGCGTTGATGTTTCGGGACAGGGGGACTCCCTCCACTTT. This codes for CSVDVSGQGDSLHF.

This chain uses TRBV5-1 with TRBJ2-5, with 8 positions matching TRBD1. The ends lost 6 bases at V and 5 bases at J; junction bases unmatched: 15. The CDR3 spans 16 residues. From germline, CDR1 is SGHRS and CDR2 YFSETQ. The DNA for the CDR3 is TGCGCCAGCACCCTTTCGACAGGGGCGGCACGGGAGACCCAGTACTTC. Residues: CASTLSTGAARETQYF. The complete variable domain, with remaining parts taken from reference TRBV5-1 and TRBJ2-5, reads KAGVTQTPRYLIKTRGQQVTLSCSPISGHRSVSWYQQTPGQGLQFLFEYFSETQRNKGNFPGRFSGRQFSNSRSEMNVSTLELGDSALYLCASTLSTGAARETQYFGPGTRLLVL.

CDR3 sequence: CASSPGQARTNEKLFF. As DNA, the CDR3 is TGTGCCAGCTCACCGGGACAGGCGAGAACTAATGAAAAACTGTTTTTT. V gene TRBV18 combines with J gene TRBJ1-4; 8 positions agree with TRBD1. CDR1 and CDR2 from the germline V gene are KGHSH and LQKENI. The CDR3 is made up of 16 amino acids. The trim removed 3 bases at V and 1 base at J, leaving 4 bases unmatched.

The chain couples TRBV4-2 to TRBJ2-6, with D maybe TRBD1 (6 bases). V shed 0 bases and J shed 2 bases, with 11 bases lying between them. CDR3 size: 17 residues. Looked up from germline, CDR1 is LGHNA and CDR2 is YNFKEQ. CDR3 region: CASSQEDQGTGANVLTF. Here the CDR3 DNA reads TGTGCCAGCAGCCAAGAGGATCAGGGGACTGGGGCCAACGTCCTGACTTTC.